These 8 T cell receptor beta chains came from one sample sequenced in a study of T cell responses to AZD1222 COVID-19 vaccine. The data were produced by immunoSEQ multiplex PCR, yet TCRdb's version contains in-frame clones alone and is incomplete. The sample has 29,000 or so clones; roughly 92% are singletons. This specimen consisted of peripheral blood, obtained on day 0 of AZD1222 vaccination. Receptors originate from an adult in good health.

CDR3 nucleotides: TGTGCCAGCAGCTCAGGTATGGCGGTAAGCACTGAAGCTTTCTTT. This translates into CASSSGMAVSTEAFF. The chain couples TRBV7-9 to TRBJ1-1; unclear D gene. V lost 4 bases to trimming and J lost 4 bases, with 16 bases between them. Germline CDR1 and CDR2: SEHNR and FQNEAQ (reference sequence). There are 15 residues in the CDR3. Together with reference TRBV7-9 and TRBJ1-1, the CDR3 gives the full variable domain: DTGVSQNPRHKITKRGQNVTFRCDPISEHNRLYWYRQTLGQGPEFLTYFQNEAQLEKSRLLSDRFSAERPKGSFSTLEIQRTEQGDSAMYLCASSSGMAVSTEAFFGQGTRLTVV.

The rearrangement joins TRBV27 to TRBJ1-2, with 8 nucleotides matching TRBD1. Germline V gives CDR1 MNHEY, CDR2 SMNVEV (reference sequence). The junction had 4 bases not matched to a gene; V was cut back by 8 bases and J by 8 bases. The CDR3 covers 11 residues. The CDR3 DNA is TGTGCCAGCGGACAGGGCTGGGGCTACACCTTC. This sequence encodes CASGQGWGYTF.

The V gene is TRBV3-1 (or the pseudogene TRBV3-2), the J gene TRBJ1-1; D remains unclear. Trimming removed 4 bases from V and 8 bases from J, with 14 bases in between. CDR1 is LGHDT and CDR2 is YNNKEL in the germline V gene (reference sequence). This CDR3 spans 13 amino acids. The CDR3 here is CASSPGLLMEAFF. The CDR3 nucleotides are TGTGCCAGCAGCCCCGGACTCCTGATGGAAGCTTTCTTT.

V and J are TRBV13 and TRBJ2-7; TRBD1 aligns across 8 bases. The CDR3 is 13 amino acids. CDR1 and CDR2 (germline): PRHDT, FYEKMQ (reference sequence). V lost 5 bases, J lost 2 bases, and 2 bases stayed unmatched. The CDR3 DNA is TGTGCCAGCAGCCGGGACAGGCCCTACGAGCAGTACTTC. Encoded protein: CASSRDRPYEQYF.

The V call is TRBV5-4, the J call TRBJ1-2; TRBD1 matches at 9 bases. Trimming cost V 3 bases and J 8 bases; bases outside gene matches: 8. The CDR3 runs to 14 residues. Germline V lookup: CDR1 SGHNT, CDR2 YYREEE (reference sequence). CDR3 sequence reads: CASSYTGGAEGYTF. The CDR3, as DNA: TGTGCCAGCAGCTATACAGGGGGCGCGGAAGGCTACACCTTC.

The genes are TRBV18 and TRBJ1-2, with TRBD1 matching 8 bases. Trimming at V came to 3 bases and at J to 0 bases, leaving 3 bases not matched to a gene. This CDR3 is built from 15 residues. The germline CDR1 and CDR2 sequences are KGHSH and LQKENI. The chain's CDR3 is CASSPPGQANYGYTF. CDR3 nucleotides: TGTGCCAGCTCACCGCCGGGACAGGCTAACTATGGCTACACCTTC.

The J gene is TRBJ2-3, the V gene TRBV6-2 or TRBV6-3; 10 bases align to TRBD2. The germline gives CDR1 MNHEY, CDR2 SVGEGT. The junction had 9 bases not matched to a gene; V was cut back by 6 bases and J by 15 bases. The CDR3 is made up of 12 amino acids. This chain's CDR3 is CASSNVAGGGYF. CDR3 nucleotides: TGTGCCAGCAGCAACGTAGCGGGGGGTGGCTATTTT.

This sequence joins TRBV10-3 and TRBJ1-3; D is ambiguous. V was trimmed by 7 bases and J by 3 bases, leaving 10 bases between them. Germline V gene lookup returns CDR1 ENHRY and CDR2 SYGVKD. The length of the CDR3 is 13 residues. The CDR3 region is CAITVASGNTIYF. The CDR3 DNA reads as TGTGCCATCACCGTAGCCAGTGGAAACACCATATATTTT.